The clone carrying this TCR beta chain was seen a single time. The antigen is not known. The data were produced by immunoSEQ multiplex PCR, yet TCRdb's version contains in-frame clones alone and is incomplete. The data show 35,000 or so clones, under 90% seen once. V trimming: 3 bases; J trimming: 6 bases; junction bases outside the gene matches: 9. CDR3 length: 15 residues. Germline-derived CDR1 and CDR2 are MGHDK and SYGVNS. These data originate in a study of monozygotic twins with cystic fibrosis. Study-wide results and caveats: J usage was most co-twin-similar in 8 of 16 pairs, V in 13.

Sequencing used blood. The chain uses TRBV25-1 and TRBJ2-3, with TRBD2 matching over 7 bases. This clonotype was sampled from a girl aged 2 to 10 with cystic fibrosis. CDR3 nucleotide sequence: TGTGCCAGCAGTGAGACTAGCCAGGGTAACGATACGCAGTATTTT. Protein sequence: CASSETSQGNDTQYF.